This T cell receptor (beta chain) stems from a study of tumor-infiltrating lymphocytes in oesophageal squamous cell carcinoma. MiXCR was run by TCRdb on the PCR reads, yielding one entry per CDR3 protein. The table shows about 12,000 distinct CDR3 sequences, with roughly 46% occurring only once. J gave up 6 bases and V 8 bases, and 13 bases lay outside the gene matches. The CDR3 is made up of 14 amino acids. This receptor was taken from a male donor with esophageal squamous cell carcinoma. The sequenced sample was normal esophageal tissue next to the tumor. V usage is TRBV5-3 and J usage is TRBJ1-1; TRBD1 agrees at 7 bases. TRBV5-3 is annotated as an ORF whose role is uncertain. This CDR3 is CASSTPGQFAEAFF. The CDR3 nucleotides read TGTGCCAGCAGCACGCCGGGACAGTTCGCTGAAGCTTTCTTT.